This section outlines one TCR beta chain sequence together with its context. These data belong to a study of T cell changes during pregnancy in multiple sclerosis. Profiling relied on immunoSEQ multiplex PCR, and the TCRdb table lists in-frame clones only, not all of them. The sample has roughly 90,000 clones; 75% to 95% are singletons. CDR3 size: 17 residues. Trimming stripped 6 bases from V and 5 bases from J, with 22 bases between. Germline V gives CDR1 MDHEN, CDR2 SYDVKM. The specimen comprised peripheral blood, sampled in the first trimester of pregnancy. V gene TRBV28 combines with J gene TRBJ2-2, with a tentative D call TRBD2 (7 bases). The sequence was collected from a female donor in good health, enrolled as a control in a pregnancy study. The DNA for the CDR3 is TGTGCCAGCAGCCTTCAGAGGGGGGGCGAGTGGACCGGGGAGCTGTTTTTT. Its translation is CASSLQRGGEWTGELFF.